These T cell receptor beta chains were read from a single sample in a study of vaccination effects on CD4 cells after COVID-19. Profiling relied on immunoSEQ multiplex PCR, and the TCRdb table lists in-frame clones only, not all of them. There are roughly 40,000 clones in the sample; around two thirds occur only once, and about 8.4% lies in the top ten. Their specific antigens are unknown. The sequencing here drew on CD4+ T cells from PBMCs cultured without peptide, taken after COVID-19 vaccination. All receptors come from a human donor who received a COVID-19 vaccine. Both conserved end residues are part of each CDR3. The D gene is left open where the match is weak. Rows may omit the clone size; those that give it use once, few, many or a size class.

>TRBV5-4|TRBJ2-6|.|TRBD2
CAIQTLAGGGANVLTF
TGTGCCATCCAGACATTAGCGGGAGGTGGGGCCAACGTCCTGACTTTC
>TRBV5-1|TRBJ1-4|once|.
CASSLESNEKLFF
TGCGCCAGCAGCTTAGAAAGTAATGAAAAACTGTTTTTT
>TRBV10-3|TRBJ2-2|.|.
CAISESKGWSSAGELFF
TGTGCCATCAGTGAGTCTAAGGGATGGTCTTCCGCCGGGGAGCTGTTTTTT
>TRBV5-1|TRBJ2-7|.|.
CASREDLFEQYF
TGCGCCAGCAGGGAGGATTTGTTCGAGCAGTACTTC
>TRBV11-2|TRBJ2-3|.|.
CASSFGGTQYF
TGTGCCAGCAGCTTCGGGGGCACGCAGTATTTT
>TRBV3-1/TRBV3-2|TRBJ1-4|.|TRBD1
CASSPRTGSEKLFF
TGTGCCAGCAGCCCTCGGACAGGGAGTGAAAAACTGTTTTTT
>TRBV7-9|TRBJ2-3|few|TRBD2
CASSLASGGLHTQYF
TGTGCCAGCAGCTTAGCTAGCGGGGGACTTCATACGCAGTATTTT
>TRBV7-7|TRBJ2-3|few|.
CASSLASVDTQYF
TGTGCCAGCAGCTTAGCCTCCGTCGATACGCAGTATTTT
>TRBV4-2|TRBJ2-2|few|TRBD1
CASSQGGQGNTGELFF
TGTGCCAGCAGCCAAGGGGGACAGGGGAACACCGGGGAGCTGTTTTTT
>TRBV6-5|TRBJ2-1|.|.
CASMGAGSSYNEQFF
TGTGCCAGCATGGGGGCAGGGAGCTCCTACAATGAGCAGTTCTTC
>TRBV6-6|TRBJ2-1|.|.
CASSYFSYNEQFF
TGTGCCAGCAGTTATTTTTCTTACAATGAGCAGTTCTTC
>TRBV7-9|TRBJ2-1|.|TRBD2
CASSLVGGNEQFF
TGTGCCAGCAGCTTAGTGGGAGGGAATGAGCAGTTCTTC
>TRBV2|TRBJ1-2|.|.
CASEQGNYGYTF
TGTGCCAGCGAACAGGGTAACTATGGCTACACCTTC
>TRBV6-4|TRBJ2-3|.|.
CASIIQRPFTDTQYF
TGTGCCAGCATCATCCAGAGACCGTTCACAGATACGCAGTATTTT
>TRBV5-1|TRBJ2-1|.|TRBD2
CASSDLAGDSGEQFF
TGCGCCAGCAGCGATCTAGCGGGAGATTCGGGTGAGCAGTTCTTC
>TRBV2|TRBJ1-6|few|.
CASSEMGRTLHF
TGTGCCAGCAGTGAAATGGGTCGGACACTCCACTTT
>TRBV27|TRBJ2-3|.|TRBD2
CASRKRETSDTQYF
TGTGCCAGCAGGAAGCGGGAGACCTCAGATACGCAGTATTTT
>TRBV11-1|TRBJ2-4|.|.
CASSISWEVAKNIQYF
TGTGCCAGCAGCATTTCCTGGGAAGTAGCCAAAAACATTCAGTACTTC
>TRBV27|TRBJ1-2|.|.
CASRAPHRDYGYTF
TGTGCCAGCCGGGCACCTCATCGGGACTATGGCTACACCTTC
>TRBV19|TRBJ2-7|.|TRBD2
CASSPGTSQRVYEQYF
TGTGCCAGTAGTCCCGGGACTAGCCAAAGAGTCTACGAGCAGTACTTC
>TRBV12-2|TRBJ1-2|.|.
CASRLAPVSWASTAKYGYTF
TGTGCAAGTCGCTTAGCGCCGGTGAGTTGGGCCTCCACAGCGAAATATGGCTACACCTTC
>TRBV5-1|TRBJ2-5|.|.
CASSHGAPQETQYF
TGCGCCAGCAGCCATGGGGCGCCGCAAGAGACCCAGTACTTC
>TRBV18|TRBJ2-7|.|.
CASSPTTQGAEQYF
TGTGCCAGCTCACCAACTACCCAGGGAGCCGAGCAGTACTTC
>TRBV5-1|TRBJ2-2|few|TRBD2
CASSQRGLAGKTGELFF
TGCGCCAGCAGCCAGAGGGGGCTAGCGGGGAAGACCGGGGAGCTGTTTTTT
>TRBV2|TRBJ1-5|.|.
CASSHSAGKGLNQPQHF
TGTGCCAGCTCTCACTCGGCAGGGAAGGGTCTCAATCAGCCCCAGCATTTT
>TRBV2|TRBJ2-3|.|.
CASRAGDFTSTQYF
TGTGCCAGCAGGGCCGGCGACTTCACATCTACGCAGTATTTT
>TRBV7-2|TRBJ2-1|.|TRBD2
CASSFGSGTNEQFF
TGTGCCAGCAGCTTCGGTAGCGGGACCAATGAGCAGTTCTTC
>TRBV19|TRBJ1-4|few|.
CASSIPLTRRNEKLFF
TGTGCCAGTAGTATACCCCTGACACGAAGAAATGAAAAACTGTTTTTT
>TRBV5-1|TRBJ2-2|.|TRBD2
CASSPRLGEGGELFF
TGCGCCAGCAGCCCAAGACTAGGGGAGGGCGGGGAGCTGTTTTTT
>TRBV2|TRBJ1-4|few|TRBD1
CASRGTAEKLFF
TGTGCCAGCAGAGGGACAGCCGAAAAACTGTTTTTT
>TRBV24-1|TRBJ2-5|.|.
CATSPQGGGPTQYF
TGTGCCACCAGTCCCCAAGGGGGGGGTCCTACCCAGTACTTC
>TRBV3-1/TRBV3-2|TRBJ2-7|few|TRBD2
CASSQGVGGISEQYF
TGTGCCAGCAGCCAGGGCGTGGGAGGGATCTCCGAGCAGTACTTC
>TRBV6-1|TRBJ2-4|.|.
CASSEDRVKNIQYF
TGTGCCAGCAGTGAAGACAGGGTCAAAAACATTCAGTACTTC
>TRBV19|TRBJ1-2|once|TRBD1
CASSIAEGQKYGYTF
TGTGCCAGTAGTATAGCCGAGGGACAGAAATATGGCTACACCTTC
>TRBV15|TRBJ2-1|few|.
CATSREMDRYNEQFF
TGTGCCACCAGCAGAGAAATGGATAGATACAATGAGCAGTTCTTC
>TRBV5-5|TRBJ2-5|.|.
CASSLRNPETQYF
TGTGCCAGCAGCCTGCGAAACCCAGAGACCCAGTACTTC
>TRBV19|TRBJ2-1|.|.
CASSMIPGQSVDEQFF
TGTGCCAGTAGTATGATCCCCGGCCAATCGGTTGATGAGCAGTTCTTC
>TRBV6-5|TRBJ2-5|.|.
CASSYSAATPSETQYF
TGTGCCAGCAGTTACTCCGCGGCGACCCCCTCGGAGACCCAGTACTTC
>TRBV2|TRBJ2-7|.|.
CASRKRRLTFGEQYF
TGTGCCAGCAGGAAGAGGAGACTAACCTTCGGGGAGCAGTACTTC
>TRBV7-2|TRBJ2-7|.|.
CASSLVGNYEQYF
TGTGCCAGCAGCTTAGTGGGCAACTACGAGCAGTACTTC
>TRBV28|TRBJ1-4|.|.
CASRTNQGTNEKLFF
TGTGCCAGCAGGACAAACCAGGGGACTAATGAAAAACTGTTTTTT
>TRBV7-9|TRBJ2-3|.|TRBD2
CASSHGLAGGSTRTDTQYF
TGTGCCAGCAGCCATGGACTAGCGGGGGGTTCAACTAGAACAGATACGCAGTATTTT
>TRBV7-9|TRBJ2-4|.|TRBD2
CASSLGTSFNIQYF
TGTGCCAGCAGCTTAGGGACTAGCTTTAACATTCAGTACTTC
>TRBV5-1|TRBJ1-2|.|.
CASSQQDNYGYTF
TGCGCCAGCAGCCAACAGGATAACTATGGCTACACCTTC
>TRBV24-1|TRBJ2-1|.|.
CATSDSGQSEQFF
TGTGCCACCAGTGATTCCGGACAGAGTGAGCAGTTCTTC
>TRBV18|TRBJ1-4|.|.
CASSQGGIYSNEKLFF
TGTGCCAGCTCACAAGGCGGAATCTACTCGAATGAAAAACTGTTTTTT
>TRBV6-1|TRBJ1-5|.|.
CASSEAGAGQPQHF
TGTGCCAGCAGTGAAGCGGGGGCAGGTCAGCCCCAGCATTTT
>TRBV7-9|TRBJ1-1|few|.
CASQGLAGPHTEAFF
TGTGCCAGCCAGGGGCTGGCCGGCCCCCACACTGAAGCTTTCTTT
>TRBV4-1|TRBJ1-6|.|.
CASSQGGRPLHF
TGCGCCAGCAGCCAAGGAGGCAGACCCCTCCACTTT
>TRBV12-2|TRBJ2-7|.|.
CASRSRGTGGHEQYF
TGTGCAAGTCGCTCTCGCGGGACAGGGGGCCACGAGCAGTACTTC
>TRBV28|TRBJ2-5|.|.
CASSLGVQETQYF
TGTGCCAGCAGTTTGGGGGTCCAAGAGACCCAGTACTTC
>TRBV18|TRBJ2-3|.|.
CASSPRTRTDTQYF
TGTGCCAGCTCACCACGGACCCGCACAGATACGCAGTATTTT